This T cell receptor beta chain derives from a study of CD8+ T cells in alopecia areata. General study results and limits: Relative to mice, TCR sharing across patients was less clear, a difference possibly HLA-related. Alphabeta T cells residing in normal skin are also sequenced in scalp samples. Lesional scalp, notably in alopecia totalis/universalis, had clonality above that of normal scalp.

Reverse transcribed after extraction, RNA yielded cDNA as the sequencing template. Sequencing was performed with immunoSEQ multiplex PCR; in TCRdb, only in-frame clones are kept and a portion is missing. The table shows roughly 25,000 clones, with roughly 50% occurring only once. This clone was observed a few times. Antigen: not known. CD4+ and CD8+ T cells were sorted from PBMCs stained for CD3, CD4 and CD8. V lost 7 bases, J lost 1 base, and 5 bases stayed unmatched. The CDR3 covers 14 residues. Germline V gene lookup returns CDR1 MGHRA and CDR2 YSYEKL. Input material: NKG2D-high CD8+ T cells sorted from blood. The receptor was isolated from a human donor with alopecia areata. The chain carries TRBV4-1 and TRBJ2-3; 7 bases align to TRBD2. CDR3 in DNA: TGCGCCAGCACCGGACTAGTCGGCACAGATACGCAGTATTTT. This codes for CASTGLVGTDTQYF.